This TCR beta chain emerged from a study of blood T cell repertoires in COVID-19. This table comes from immunoSEQ multiplex PCR, and its TCRdb copy is limited to in-frame clones, with some not included. Of about 350,000 clones in the sample, approximately 90% were seen once. Trimming cost V 7 bases and J 4 bases; bases outside gene matches: 12. CDR1 is LGHDT and CDR2 is YNNKEL in the germline V gene (reference sequence). This CDR3 is built from 15 residues. The gene calls are TRBV3-1 (or the pseudogene TRBV3-2) and TRBJ2-5; 7 nucleotides agree with TRBD2. The TCR originated in a woman in her sixties or seventies with COVID-19, enrolled during active disease. The source material was peripheral blood. The CDR3 loop is CASTRGGTHRETQYF. The CDR3 DNA sequence: TGTGCCAGCACTCGCGGGGGTACCCATCGAGAGACCCAGTACTTC.